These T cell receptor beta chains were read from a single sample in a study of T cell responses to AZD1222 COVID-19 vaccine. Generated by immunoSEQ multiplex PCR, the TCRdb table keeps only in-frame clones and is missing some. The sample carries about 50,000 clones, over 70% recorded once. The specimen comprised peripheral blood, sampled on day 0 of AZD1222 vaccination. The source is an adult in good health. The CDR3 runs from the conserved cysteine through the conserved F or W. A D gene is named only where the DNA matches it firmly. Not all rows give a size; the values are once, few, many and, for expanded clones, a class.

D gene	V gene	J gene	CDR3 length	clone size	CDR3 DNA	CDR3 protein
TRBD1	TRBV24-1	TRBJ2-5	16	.	TGTGCCACCAGTGATGGGACAGCCCTTACTCGAGAGACCCAGTACTTC	CATSDGTALTRETQYF
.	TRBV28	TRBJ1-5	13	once	TGTGCCAGCAGAAGCACAGTGAATCAGCCCCAGCATTTT	CASRSTVNQPQHF
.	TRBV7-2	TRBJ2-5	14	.	TGTGCCAGCAGCTTCCGGCAGGAGGTAGAGACCCAGTACTTC	CASSFRQEVETQYF
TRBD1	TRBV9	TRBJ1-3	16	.	TGTGCCAGCAGCCCTAAGATGGGACAGAAGGGAAACACCATATATTTT	CASSPKMGQKGNTIYF
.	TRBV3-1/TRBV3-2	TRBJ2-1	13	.	TGTGCCAGCAGCTTTCCGGGGCACAATGAGCAGTTCTTC	CASSFPGHNEQFF
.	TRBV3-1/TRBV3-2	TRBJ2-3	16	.	TGTGCCAGCAGCCAAGATCAGGACTTTAGCACAGATACGCAGTATTTT	CASSQDQDFSTDTQYF
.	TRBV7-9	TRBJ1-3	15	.	TGTGCCAGCAGCTTATCAGCGTTCTCTGGAAACACCATATATTTT	CASSLSAFSGNTIYF
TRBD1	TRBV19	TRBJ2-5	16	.	TGTGCCAGTAGTCCGAGGACAGGAGGTGTATTAGAGACCCAGTACTTC	CASSPRTGGVLETQYF
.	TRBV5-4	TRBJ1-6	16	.	TGTGCCAGCAGCTCCGGGGGGACCAGTTATTTGTCACCCCTCCACTTT	CASSSGGTSYLSPLHF
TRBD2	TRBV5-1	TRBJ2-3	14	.	TGCGCCAGCAGCCCGGGGACTAGTACAGATACGCAGTATTTT	CASSPGTSTDTQYF
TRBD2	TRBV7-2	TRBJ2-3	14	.	TGTGCCAGCACCACCGGGAGGATCTCAGATACGCAGTATTTT	CASTTGRISDTQYF
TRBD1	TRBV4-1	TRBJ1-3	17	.	TGCGCCAGCAGCCAAGAGTGGGACAGCGGCTCTGGAAACACCATATATTTT	CASSQEWDSGSGNTIYF
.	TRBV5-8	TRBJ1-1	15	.	TGTGCCAGCAGCTTTCCCGGGACTTCCAGAACTGAAGCTTTCTTT	CASSFPGTSRTEAFF
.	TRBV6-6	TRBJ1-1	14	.	TGTGCCAGCAGAATGGAGGGGAGGGACACTGAAGCTTTCTTT	CASRMEGRDTEAFF
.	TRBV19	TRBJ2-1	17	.	TGTGCCAGTAGTATAGTGGGCTTCCGAAGCTCCTACAATGAGCAGTTCTTC	CASSIVGFRSSYNEQFF
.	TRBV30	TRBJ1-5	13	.	TGTGCCTGGAGTGTGGGAGGCAATCAGCCCCAGCATTTT	CAWSVGGNQPQHF
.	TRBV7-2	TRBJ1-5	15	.	TGTGCCAGCAGCAGCCAGTCAGGTGACAATCAGCCCCAGCATTTT	CASSSQSGDNQPQHF
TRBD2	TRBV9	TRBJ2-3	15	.	TGTGCCAGCGGTCCTAGCGGGAGGGCGACAGATACGCAGTATTTT	CASGPSGRATDTQYF
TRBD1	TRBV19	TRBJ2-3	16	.	TGTGCCAGTAGTGACAGGGGATCCGGGAGCACAGATACGCAGTATTTT	CASSDRGSGSTDTQYF
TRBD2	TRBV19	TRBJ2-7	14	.	TGTGCCAGTAGTATCCGCGGGAGTGTAAACGAGCAGTACTTC	CASSIRGSVNEQYF